This TCR beta chain was found in a study of a mutant IDH1 vaccine in newly diagnosed glioma. Across the study: Patients got radiotherapy, temozolomide, or both beforehand, and most got both.

This table comes from immunoSEQ multiplex PCR, and its TCRdb copy is limited to in-frame clones, with some not included. Of some 50,000 clones in the sample, 80% to 95% were seen once. Time point defined: week 35, safety follow-up. Vaccination comprised doses that each held 300 ug of mutant IDH1 20-mer peptide, plus topical imiquimod. Looked up from germline, CDR1 is MGHRA and CDR2 is YSYEKL. Trimming left V 1 base short and J 2 bases short, with 19 bases between. The length of the CDR3 is 18 residues. In the case of this clone: Its antigen is undetermined.

V and J are TRBV4-1 and TRBJ2-3; perhaps TRBD1 as D (6 bases). The specimen was PBMCs, collected from a glioma patient whose treatment included an IDH1 peptide vaccine. The origin of this receptor is a man aged 50 to 59 with glioma. DNA of the CDR3: TGCGCCAGCAGCCAAGGCCGCGTCAGGGGTAGGGTCACAGATACGCAGTATTTT. Translation gives CASSQGRVRGRVTDTQYF.